The 10 T cell receptor beta chains below come from one sample, sequenced in a study of T cell responses to AZD1222 COVID-19 vaccine. Repertoires were generated with immunoSEQ multiplex PCR, while TCRdb's copy carries only in-frame clones and drops some. This repertoire shows around 110,000 clones, roughly 92% found once; its top ten account for more than 1.5%. This specimen was peripheral blood, taken 28 days after the second AZD1222 dose. The receptors here all came from an adult who received the AZD1222 COVID-19 vaccine.

This sequence joins TRBV28 and TRBJ1-5; D ambiguous. Per germline, CDR1 MDHEN and CDR2 SYDVKM. V lost 6 bases and J 7 bases, leaving 19 bases between the germline ends. This CDR3 spans 15 amino acids. The CDR3 DNA reads as TGTGCCAGCAGCTTGGATCGGGGTTGGGAACAGCCCCAGCATTTT. This gives the protein CASSLDRGWEQPQHF. Together with reference TRBV28 and TRBJ1-5, the CDR3 gives the full variable domain: DVKVTQSSRYLVKRTGEKVFLECVQDMDHENMFWYRQDPGLGLRLIYFSYDVKMKEKGDIPEGYSVSREKKERFSLILESASTNQTSMYLCASSLDRGWEQPQHFGDGTRLSIL.

The gene calls are TRBV6-5 and TRBJ1-6; the match to TRBD1 covers 7 bases. Trimming took 8 bases from V and 7 from J; bases not matched to a gene: 8. Germline V gene sequence: CDR1 MNHEY, CDR2 SVGAGI. The CDR3 is made up of 14 amino acids. The CDR3 is CASRTGAQNSPLHF. In DNA form, the CDR3 reads TGTGCCAGCCGAACAGGGGCTCAAAATTCACCCCTCCACTTT.

This chain links TRBV23-1 with TRBJ2-1; 10 bases match TRBD1. TRBV23-1 is marked as an open reading frame, function uncertain. V lost 0 bases and J lost 1; bases outside the gene matches: 6. The CDR3 spans 18 residues. The CDR3 nucleotides read TGCGCCAGCAGTCAATCATACGACAGGGGGCAGTCCTACAATGAGCAGTTCTTC. Its translation: CASSQSYDRGQSYNEQFF.

The genes are TRBV9 and TRBJ2-5; TRBD1 might be the D (6 bases). V lost 0 bases to trimming and J lost 3 bases, with 6 bases between them. The CDR3 contains 13 residues. The germline V gene has CDR1 SGDLS and CDR2 YYNGEE. CDR3 nucleotide sequence: TGTGCCAGCAGCGTAGAGGGGGAAGAGACCCAGTACTTC. Translated: CASSVEGEETQYF.

The chain recombines TRBV4-2 with TRBJ1-6; D not certain. The CDR3 covers 14 residues. Germline V gives CDR1 LGHNA, CDR2 YNFKEQ. The V and J ends lost 0 bases and 7 bases respectively, with 7 bases between them. The CDR3 reads CASSQDPDNSPLHF. As DNA, the CDR3 is TGTGCCAGCAGCCAAGATCCAGACAATTCACCCCTCCACTTT.

The chain employs TRBV2 and TRBJ2-3; D is unresolved. Trimming took 5 bases from V and 5 from J, leaving 11 bases between them. Germline V gene data show CDR1 as SNHLY and CDR2 as FYNNEI. The CDR3 sequence is 13 residues long. CDR3 amino acids: CASSPGPEDTQYF. The CDR3 DNA reads TGTGCCAGCAGTCCGGGTCCTGAAGATACGCAGTATTTT.

The chain has TRBV2 and TRBJ1-6; 9 bases agree with TRBD1. The germline V gene has CDR1 SNHLY and CDR2 FYNNEI. The CDR3 spans 16 residues. J gave up 7 bases and V 5 bases, and 9 bases lay outside the gene matches. The CDR3 sequence: CASSHRTGDFNSPLHF. The CDR3 nucleotides are TGTGCCAGCAGTCACCGGACAGGGGACTTCAATTCACCCCTCCACTTT.

This clone was detected only once. The chain's CDR3 is CASSRNAVSALSNQPQHF. CDR3 nucleotide sequence: TGTGCCAGCAGCCGTAACGCCGTTAGCGCCTTAAGCAATCAGCCCCAGCATTTT. The rearrangement links TRBV27 to TRBJ1-5; D call uncertain. The germline V gene has CDR1 MNHEY and CDR2 SMNVEV (reference sequence). Trimming left V 6 bases short and J 1 base short, with 22 bases between. This CDR3 comprises 18 residues.

This chain joins TRBV25-1 and TRBJ2-3, with 9 bases that match TRBD2. Unmatched junction bases numbered 14, after V lost 5 bases and J lost 2 bases. The CDR3 length is 18 residues. CDR1 is MGHDK and CDR2 is SYGVNS in the germline V gene. CDR3 loop: CASSSPRRSGSFTDTQYF. The CDR3 DNA follows: TGTGCCAGCAGTTCCCCCAGGCGTAGCGGGAGTTTCACAGATACGCAGTATTTT.

The chain links TRBV28 to TRBJ1-1; D may be TRBD1 (5 bases). V lost 5 bases and J lost 6, with 16 bases in between. The CDR3 extends over 14 amino acids. In germline, CDR1 is MDHEN, CDR2 SYDVKM. DNA for the CDR3: TGTGCCAGCAGTCTCAGGGAAGGTAAGGCTGAAGCTTTCTTT. Protein: CASSLREGKAEAFF.